This passage covers 26 T cell receptor beta chains from one sample sequenced in a study of blood T cell repertoires in COVID-19 (dated by TCRdb to the early 2020s). Library preparation used the immunoSEQ multiplex PCR assay. In its TCRdb copy, this immuneACCESS table keeps in-frame sequences only and misses some clones. Where compared with another copy, unresolved V genes explain less than half of these, and the others have no known cause. The sample profile shows 40,000 to 50,000 clones; about four fifths of them were found once. More than 30% of the sample lies in the top ten. Specimen: peripheral blood. Source of these receptors: a middle-aged man with active or convalescent COVID-19.

A single count supports this clone. The V and J genes are TRBV24-1 and TRBJ2-5; TRBD2 agrees at 8 bases. After removal of 5 bases from V and 2 bases from J, the junction contained 9 bases not matched to a gene. Germline V lookup: CDR1 KGHDR, CDR2 SFDVKD. This CDR3 region has 16 residues. The chain's CDR3 is CATSGSLASGQETQYF. In DNA form, the CDR3 reads TGTGCCACCAGTGGTAGTTTGGCTAGCGGGCAAGAGACCCAGTACTTC.

The rearrangement joins TRBV2 to TRBJ1-4; tentatively, D is TRBD1 (6 bases). Germline loops: CDR1 SNHLY, CDR2 FYNNEI. V lost 10 bases to trimming and J lost 10 bases, with 13 bases between them. The CDR3 is 11 amino acids. CDR3 DNA: TGTGCCACAGAGGGGGGGGGAAAACTGTTTTTT. Residues: CATEGGGKLFF.

The CDR3 DNA reads as TGTGCCAGCAGTTCCCTAGGGGGACGGTTAAATGAAAAACTGTTTTTT. It specifies CASSSLGGRLNEKLFF. The chain recombines TRBV28 with TRBJ1-4; D may be TRBD1 (6 bases). Germline V gives CDR1 MDHEN, CDR2 SYDVKM. V gave up 4 bases and J gave up 5 bases, with 17 bases separating them. CDR3 length equals 16 residues.

The V gene is TRBV19, the J gene TRBJ1-2; 7 nucleotides match TRBD1. CDR1 is LNHDA, CDR2 SQIVND, per germline (reference sequence). The CDR3 spans 13 residues. The V and J ends lost 6 bases and 6 bases, in that order; junction bases with no gene match: 7. In nucleotides, the CDR3 is TGTGCCAGTAGCACGACAGGGAGTGATGGCTACACCTTC. It encodes CASSTTGSDGYTF.

This clone showed up just a few times. The gene calls are TRBV18 and TRBJ1-1; tentative D call: TRBD1 (6 bases). Germline CDR1 KGHSH, CDR2 LQKENI. The CDR3 consists of 16 residues. With 6 bases removed from V and 0 bases from J, the gap between germline ends came to 17 bases. Here the CDR3 DNA reads TGTGCCAGCTCCGCAACAATACAGGGTATGAACACTGAAGCTTTCTTT. Translation: CASSATIQGMNTEAFF. Complete variable domain (other parts from reference TRBV18 and TRBJ1-1): NAGVMQNPRHLVRRRGQEARLRCSPMKGHSHVYWYRQLPEEGLKFMVYLQKENIIDESGMPKERFSAEFPKEGPSILRIQQVVRGDSAAYFCASSATIQGMNTEAFFGQGTRLTVV.

DNA for the CDR3: TGCGCCAGCAGCCAAGACGGATTTAGGGCGGGGGCACCAGAGACCCAGTACTTC. Amino acids: CASSQDGFRAGAPETQYF. The J gene is TRBJ2-5, the V gene TRBV4-1; D perhaps matches TRBD2 (7 bases). With 0 bases removed from V and 4 bases from J, the gap between germline ends came to 21 bases. Germline CDR1 and CDR2: MGHRA and YSYEKL. This CDR3 has 18 residues.

This chain connects TRBV28 to TRBJ2-7, with D possibly being TRBD2 (6 bases). The CDR3 covers 14 residues. The V and J ends lost 3 bases and 2 bases respectively, with 11 bases between them. The germline V gene encodes CDR1 MDHEN and CDR2 SYDVKM. For the CDR3, the DNA is TGTGCCAGCAGTTTCGGGGCGGGGCCCTACGAGCAGTACTTC. Encoded protein: CASSFGAGPYEQYF.

The V call is TRBV7-2, the J call TRBJ1-2; 9 bases match TRBD1. Losses at the gene ends were 4 bases for V and 3 bases for J; bases not matched to a gene: 12. CDR3 length: 17 residues. Germline assignment: CDR1 SGHTA and CDR2 FQGNSA. Here the CDR3 reads CASSSGQGKGLHYGYTF. The DNA of the CDR3 is TGTGCCAGCAGCTCCGGACAGGGGAAAGGGTTACACTATGGCTACACCTTC. Looking up the rest from reference TRBV7-2 and TRBJ1-2 gives the full variable domain: GAGVSQSPSNKVTEKGKDVELRCDPISGHTALYWYRQSLGQGLEFLIYFQGNSAPDKSGLPSDRFSAERTGGSVSTLTIQRTQQEDSAVYLCASSSGQGKGLHYGYTFGSGTRLTVV.

This chain connects TRBV28 to TRBJ2-2; 8 positions agree with TRBD2. Looked up from germline, CDR1 is MDHEN and CDR2 is SYDVKM. J gave up 5 bases and V 10 bases, and 6 bases lay outside the gene matches. CDR3 size: 13 residues. The CDR3 is CATERGPTGELFF. CDR3 nucleotide sequence: TGTGCCACGGAGCGGGGGCCGACCGGGGAGCTGTTTTTT.

This chain uses TRBV2 with TRBJ1-1; no definite D call. This CDR3 is built from 12 residues. Trimming took off 6 bases at V and 6 bases at J, with 11 bases between the two ends. CDR1 and CDR2 (germline): SNHLY, FYNNEI. In DNA, the CDR3 is TGTGCCAGCAGACTCGAGGCGGCTGAAGCTTTCTTT. Translated: CASRLEAAEAFF.

This chain links TRBV10-3 with TRBJ1-2, with 9 nucleotides matching TRBD1. Germline V CDR1 and CDR2: ENHRY, SYGVKD. The CDR3 consists of 13 residues. Germline trimming cut 4 bases from V and 8 bases from J; bases unmatched to any gene: 5. The CDR3 sequence: CAISARTGDGYTF. In DNA form, the CDR3 reads TGTGCCATCAGTGCACGGACAGGGGACGGCTACACCTTC.

The rearrangement links TRBV9 to TRBJ2-1, with no clear D. CDR1 is SGDLS, CDR2 YYNGEE, per germline. This CDR3 has 13 amino acids. Trimming took off 1 base at V and 1 base at J, with 3 bases between the two ends. The CDR3 reads CASSVTSYNEQFF. CDR3 in DNA: TGTGCCAGCAGCGTAACTTCCTACAATGAGCAGTTCTTC.

This rearrangement joins TRBV28 to TRBJ1-3; TRBD1 matches at 8 bases. The J segment lost 3 bases and the V segment lost 5 bases, leaving 12 bases of the junction unmatched. The CDR3 extends over 17 amino acids. Looked up from germline, CDR1 is MDHEN and CDR2 is SYDVKM. The CDR3 is CASSPPQQGVGGNTIYF. CDR3 coding DNA: TGTGCCAGCAGTCCCCCGCAACAGGGGGTTGGTGGAAACACCATATATTTT. The full variable domain, in which reference TRBV28 and TRBJ1-3 provide the parts outside the CDR3, is DVKVTQSSRYLVKRTGEKVFLECVQDMDHENMFWYRQDPGLGLRLIYFSYDVKMKEKGDIPEGYSVSREKKERFSLILESASTNQTSMYLCASSPPQQGVGGNTIYFGEGSWLTVV.

The genes are TRBV27 and TRBJ2-1, with 9 bases matching TRBD1. The V gene end was trimmed by 1 base and the J gene end by 8 bases; junction bases not matched to a gene: 6. Germline V CDR1 and CDR2: MNHEY, SMNVEV (reference sequence). This CDR3 is 15 amino acids long. This CDR3 is CASSLLGQGQYEQFF. The CDR3 DNA follows: TGTGCCAGCAGTTTATTAGGACAGGGGCAGTATGAGCAGTTCTTC.

This clone was observed a handful of times. The chain recombines TRBV6-5 with TRBJ1-5, with D unresolved. Germline CDR1 MNHEY, CDR2 SVGAGI. This CDR3 has 14 amino acids. V lost 2 bases and J 3 bases, leaving 8 bases between the germline ends. The CDR3 region has the DNA TGTGCCAGCAGTTACGGGCAGGACAATCAGCCCCAGCATTTT. Translating gives CASSYGQDNQPQHF.

The CDR3 spells CASGASGRTQETQYF. In DNA, the CDR3 is TGTGCCAGCGGGGCTAGCGGGAGGACCCAAGAGACCCAGTACTTC. The chain links TRBV2 to TRBJ2-5; 11 nucleotides line up with TRBD2. Germline trimming cut 8 bases from V and 1 base from J; bases unmatched to any gene: 6. Germline CDR1 SNHLY, CDR2 FYNNEI. The CDR3 loop spans 15 amino acids.

This clone was counted a single time. The genes are TRBV14 and TRBJ2-6, with 11 bases lining up with TRBD1. The CDR3 totals 18 residues. V shed 4 bases and J 3 bases; nucleotides not matched to a gene: 8. Germline V lookup: CDR1 SGHDN, CDR2 FVKESK. CDR3 DNA sequence: TGTGCCAGCAGCCCTTGGACAGGGGGCATGCGTGGGGCCAACGTCCTGACTTTC. Protein sequence: CASSPWTGGMRGANVLTF. Complete variable domain (other parts from reference TRBV14 and TRBJ2-6): EAGVTQFPSHSVIEKGQTVTLRCDPISGHDNLYWYRRVMGKEIKFLLHFVKESKQDESGMPNNRFLAERTGGTYSTLKVQPAELEDSGVYFCASSPWTGGMRGANVLTFGAGSRLTVL.

The V and J genes are TRBV6-7 and TRBJ2-5; D might be TRBD1 (6 bases). TRBV6-7 is classed as an ORF, of uncertain function. The CDR3 has 17 amino acids. V was clipped by 6 bases and J by 0 bases, with 20 bases between them. For the CDR3, the DNA is TGTGCCAGCAGCGATCGACAGGCACCGATGTACCAAGAGACCCAGTACTTC. It translates to CASSDRQAPMYQETQYF.

By sample fraction, this clone is medium-sized. This chain uses TRBV3-1 (or the pseudogene TRBV3-2) with TRBJ2-3; unclear D gene. The CDR3 length is 13 residues. Germline lookup yields CDR1 LGHDT and CDR2 YNNKEL (reference sequence). V lost 6 bases and J lost 4, with 11 bases in between. For the CDR3, the DNA is TGTGCCAGCAGAAAAGGCGGATCAGATACGCAGTATTTT. This encodes CASRKGGSDTQYF.

As DNA, the CDR3 is TGTGCCAGCAGCGTAGGATTGGGACAGGGGGGTGAAAAACTGTTTTTT. This gives the protein CASSVGLGQGGEKLFF. The chain employs TRBV9 and TRBJ1-4; 11 nucleotides line up with TRBD1. The trim removed 0 bases at V and 7 bases at J, leaving 5 bases unmatched. The CDR3 consists of 16 residues. CDR1 SGDLS and CDR2 YYNGEE come from the germline V gene.

This chain connects TRBV4-1 to TRBJ2-7, with a weak D call TRBD1 (5 bases). This CDR3 is 15 amino acids long. Germline CDR1 reads MGHRA; CDR2 reads YSYEKL. Trimming removed 1 base at V and 4 bases at J, with 14 bases between. The CDR3: CASSQGQGLEYEQYF. The CDR3 DNA is TGCGCCAGCAGCCAAGGGCAGGGCTTGGAGTACGAGCAGTACTTC.

The V gene is TRBV6-5, the J gene TRBJ2-1, with TRBD2 as a possible D gene (7 bases). CDR1 and CDR2 (germline): MNHEY, SVGAGI. This CDR3 is built from 14 residues. The germline V and J ends were trimmed by 6 bases and 8 bases, with 17 bases remaining between them. The CDR3 nucleotides are TGTGCCAGCAGGGAGGGGGGGCGCCCAGATGAGCAGTTCTTC. It codes for CASREGGRPDEQFF.

This chain links TRBV9 with TRBJ1-1; 10 bases are a match to TRBD1. The CDR3 spans 18 residues. The V gene end was trimmed by 4 bases and the J gene end by 1 base; junction bases not matched to a gene: 13. The germline gives CDR1 SGDLS, CDR2 YYNGEE. CDR3 bases: TGTGCCAGCAGCCCCGGGGCACGACAGGGGGCCCAGAACACTGAAGCTTTCTTT. This sequence encodes CASSPGARQGAQNTEAFF.

This clone was seen only a few times. The rearrangement links TRBV6-6 to TRBJ1-2, with 7 bases aligning to TRBD1. The trim removed 6 bases at V and 4 bases at J, leaving 2 bases unmatched. Germline CDR1 is MNHNY and CDR2 is SVGAGI (reference sequence). This CDR3 comprises 12 residues. The CDR3 DNA reads TGTGCCAGCAGCGGGACAGCCTATGGCTACACCTTC. It yields the protein CASSGTAYGYTF.

This chain connects TRBV29-1 to TRBJ2-7; 10 bases are a match to TRBD1. From germline, CDR1 is SQVTM and CDR2 ANQGSEA. Trimming removed 2 bases from V and 5 bases from J; junction bases left unmatched: 3. The length of the CDR3 is 13 residues. CDR3 region: CSVEPDRGNEQYF. As DNA, the CDR3 is TGCAGCGTTGAACCGGACAGGGGGAACGAGCAGTACTTC.

This rearrangement joins TRBV28 to TRBJ1-2; 7 nucleotides match TRBD1. The CDR3 length is 13 residues. Germline V gene data show CDR1 as MDHEN and CDR2 as SYDVKM. Germline trimming cut 5 bases from V and 6 bases from J; bases unmatched to any gene: 6. In nucleotides, the CDR3 is TGTGCCAGCAGTCCGCCAGACAGGGATGGCTACACCTTC. Protein: CASSPPDRDGYTF.